This T cell receptor beta chain was recorded in a study of T cells in Graves' hyperthyroidism and ophthalmopathy. Amplification of TCR beta CDR3 regions used RNA as the template. The study used the HTBI primer set for a first-round RT-PCR of the TCR CDR3. TCRdb reanalysed the multiplex PCR reads using MiXCR and keeps one entry per CDR3 protein. Of under 30,000 distinct CDR3 sequences listed, around 54% are singletons. This CDR3 comprises 12 residues. Germline V gene sequence: CDR1 MNHNS, CDR2 SASEGT. V was pared by 7 bases and J by 5 bases, with 3 bases of the junction left unmatched. The source of this sequence is a woman in her thirties or forties with Graves' hyperthyroidism that later progressed to Graves' ophthalmopathy. The rearrangement joins TRBV6-1 to TRBJ2-7; TRBD2 aligns across 9 bases. Sequenced: blood. CDR3 bases: TGTGCCAGCACCAGGACTAGCGACGAGCAGTACTTC. It translates to CASTRTSDEQYF.